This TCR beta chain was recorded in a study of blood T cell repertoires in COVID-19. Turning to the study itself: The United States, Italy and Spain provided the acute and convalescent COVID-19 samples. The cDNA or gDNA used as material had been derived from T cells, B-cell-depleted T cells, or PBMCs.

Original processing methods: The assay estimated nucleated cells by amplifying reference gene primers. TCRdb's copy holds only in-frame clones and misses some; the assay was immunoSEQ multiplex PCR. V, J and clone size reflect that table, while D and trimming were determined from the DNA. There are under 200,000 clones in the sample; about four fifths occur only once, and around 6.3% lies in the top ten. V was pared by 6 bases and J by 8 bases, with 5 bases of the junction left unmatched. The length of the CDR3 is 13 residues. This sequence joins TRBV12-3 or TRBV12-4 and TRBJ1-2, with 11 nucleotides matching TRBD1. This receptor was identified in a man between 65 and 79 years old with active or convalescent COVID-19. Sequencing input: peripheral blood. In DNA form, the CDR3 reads TGTGCCAGCAGGTCGGGACAGGGGGAGGGCTACACCTTC. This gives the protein CASRSGQGEGYTF.